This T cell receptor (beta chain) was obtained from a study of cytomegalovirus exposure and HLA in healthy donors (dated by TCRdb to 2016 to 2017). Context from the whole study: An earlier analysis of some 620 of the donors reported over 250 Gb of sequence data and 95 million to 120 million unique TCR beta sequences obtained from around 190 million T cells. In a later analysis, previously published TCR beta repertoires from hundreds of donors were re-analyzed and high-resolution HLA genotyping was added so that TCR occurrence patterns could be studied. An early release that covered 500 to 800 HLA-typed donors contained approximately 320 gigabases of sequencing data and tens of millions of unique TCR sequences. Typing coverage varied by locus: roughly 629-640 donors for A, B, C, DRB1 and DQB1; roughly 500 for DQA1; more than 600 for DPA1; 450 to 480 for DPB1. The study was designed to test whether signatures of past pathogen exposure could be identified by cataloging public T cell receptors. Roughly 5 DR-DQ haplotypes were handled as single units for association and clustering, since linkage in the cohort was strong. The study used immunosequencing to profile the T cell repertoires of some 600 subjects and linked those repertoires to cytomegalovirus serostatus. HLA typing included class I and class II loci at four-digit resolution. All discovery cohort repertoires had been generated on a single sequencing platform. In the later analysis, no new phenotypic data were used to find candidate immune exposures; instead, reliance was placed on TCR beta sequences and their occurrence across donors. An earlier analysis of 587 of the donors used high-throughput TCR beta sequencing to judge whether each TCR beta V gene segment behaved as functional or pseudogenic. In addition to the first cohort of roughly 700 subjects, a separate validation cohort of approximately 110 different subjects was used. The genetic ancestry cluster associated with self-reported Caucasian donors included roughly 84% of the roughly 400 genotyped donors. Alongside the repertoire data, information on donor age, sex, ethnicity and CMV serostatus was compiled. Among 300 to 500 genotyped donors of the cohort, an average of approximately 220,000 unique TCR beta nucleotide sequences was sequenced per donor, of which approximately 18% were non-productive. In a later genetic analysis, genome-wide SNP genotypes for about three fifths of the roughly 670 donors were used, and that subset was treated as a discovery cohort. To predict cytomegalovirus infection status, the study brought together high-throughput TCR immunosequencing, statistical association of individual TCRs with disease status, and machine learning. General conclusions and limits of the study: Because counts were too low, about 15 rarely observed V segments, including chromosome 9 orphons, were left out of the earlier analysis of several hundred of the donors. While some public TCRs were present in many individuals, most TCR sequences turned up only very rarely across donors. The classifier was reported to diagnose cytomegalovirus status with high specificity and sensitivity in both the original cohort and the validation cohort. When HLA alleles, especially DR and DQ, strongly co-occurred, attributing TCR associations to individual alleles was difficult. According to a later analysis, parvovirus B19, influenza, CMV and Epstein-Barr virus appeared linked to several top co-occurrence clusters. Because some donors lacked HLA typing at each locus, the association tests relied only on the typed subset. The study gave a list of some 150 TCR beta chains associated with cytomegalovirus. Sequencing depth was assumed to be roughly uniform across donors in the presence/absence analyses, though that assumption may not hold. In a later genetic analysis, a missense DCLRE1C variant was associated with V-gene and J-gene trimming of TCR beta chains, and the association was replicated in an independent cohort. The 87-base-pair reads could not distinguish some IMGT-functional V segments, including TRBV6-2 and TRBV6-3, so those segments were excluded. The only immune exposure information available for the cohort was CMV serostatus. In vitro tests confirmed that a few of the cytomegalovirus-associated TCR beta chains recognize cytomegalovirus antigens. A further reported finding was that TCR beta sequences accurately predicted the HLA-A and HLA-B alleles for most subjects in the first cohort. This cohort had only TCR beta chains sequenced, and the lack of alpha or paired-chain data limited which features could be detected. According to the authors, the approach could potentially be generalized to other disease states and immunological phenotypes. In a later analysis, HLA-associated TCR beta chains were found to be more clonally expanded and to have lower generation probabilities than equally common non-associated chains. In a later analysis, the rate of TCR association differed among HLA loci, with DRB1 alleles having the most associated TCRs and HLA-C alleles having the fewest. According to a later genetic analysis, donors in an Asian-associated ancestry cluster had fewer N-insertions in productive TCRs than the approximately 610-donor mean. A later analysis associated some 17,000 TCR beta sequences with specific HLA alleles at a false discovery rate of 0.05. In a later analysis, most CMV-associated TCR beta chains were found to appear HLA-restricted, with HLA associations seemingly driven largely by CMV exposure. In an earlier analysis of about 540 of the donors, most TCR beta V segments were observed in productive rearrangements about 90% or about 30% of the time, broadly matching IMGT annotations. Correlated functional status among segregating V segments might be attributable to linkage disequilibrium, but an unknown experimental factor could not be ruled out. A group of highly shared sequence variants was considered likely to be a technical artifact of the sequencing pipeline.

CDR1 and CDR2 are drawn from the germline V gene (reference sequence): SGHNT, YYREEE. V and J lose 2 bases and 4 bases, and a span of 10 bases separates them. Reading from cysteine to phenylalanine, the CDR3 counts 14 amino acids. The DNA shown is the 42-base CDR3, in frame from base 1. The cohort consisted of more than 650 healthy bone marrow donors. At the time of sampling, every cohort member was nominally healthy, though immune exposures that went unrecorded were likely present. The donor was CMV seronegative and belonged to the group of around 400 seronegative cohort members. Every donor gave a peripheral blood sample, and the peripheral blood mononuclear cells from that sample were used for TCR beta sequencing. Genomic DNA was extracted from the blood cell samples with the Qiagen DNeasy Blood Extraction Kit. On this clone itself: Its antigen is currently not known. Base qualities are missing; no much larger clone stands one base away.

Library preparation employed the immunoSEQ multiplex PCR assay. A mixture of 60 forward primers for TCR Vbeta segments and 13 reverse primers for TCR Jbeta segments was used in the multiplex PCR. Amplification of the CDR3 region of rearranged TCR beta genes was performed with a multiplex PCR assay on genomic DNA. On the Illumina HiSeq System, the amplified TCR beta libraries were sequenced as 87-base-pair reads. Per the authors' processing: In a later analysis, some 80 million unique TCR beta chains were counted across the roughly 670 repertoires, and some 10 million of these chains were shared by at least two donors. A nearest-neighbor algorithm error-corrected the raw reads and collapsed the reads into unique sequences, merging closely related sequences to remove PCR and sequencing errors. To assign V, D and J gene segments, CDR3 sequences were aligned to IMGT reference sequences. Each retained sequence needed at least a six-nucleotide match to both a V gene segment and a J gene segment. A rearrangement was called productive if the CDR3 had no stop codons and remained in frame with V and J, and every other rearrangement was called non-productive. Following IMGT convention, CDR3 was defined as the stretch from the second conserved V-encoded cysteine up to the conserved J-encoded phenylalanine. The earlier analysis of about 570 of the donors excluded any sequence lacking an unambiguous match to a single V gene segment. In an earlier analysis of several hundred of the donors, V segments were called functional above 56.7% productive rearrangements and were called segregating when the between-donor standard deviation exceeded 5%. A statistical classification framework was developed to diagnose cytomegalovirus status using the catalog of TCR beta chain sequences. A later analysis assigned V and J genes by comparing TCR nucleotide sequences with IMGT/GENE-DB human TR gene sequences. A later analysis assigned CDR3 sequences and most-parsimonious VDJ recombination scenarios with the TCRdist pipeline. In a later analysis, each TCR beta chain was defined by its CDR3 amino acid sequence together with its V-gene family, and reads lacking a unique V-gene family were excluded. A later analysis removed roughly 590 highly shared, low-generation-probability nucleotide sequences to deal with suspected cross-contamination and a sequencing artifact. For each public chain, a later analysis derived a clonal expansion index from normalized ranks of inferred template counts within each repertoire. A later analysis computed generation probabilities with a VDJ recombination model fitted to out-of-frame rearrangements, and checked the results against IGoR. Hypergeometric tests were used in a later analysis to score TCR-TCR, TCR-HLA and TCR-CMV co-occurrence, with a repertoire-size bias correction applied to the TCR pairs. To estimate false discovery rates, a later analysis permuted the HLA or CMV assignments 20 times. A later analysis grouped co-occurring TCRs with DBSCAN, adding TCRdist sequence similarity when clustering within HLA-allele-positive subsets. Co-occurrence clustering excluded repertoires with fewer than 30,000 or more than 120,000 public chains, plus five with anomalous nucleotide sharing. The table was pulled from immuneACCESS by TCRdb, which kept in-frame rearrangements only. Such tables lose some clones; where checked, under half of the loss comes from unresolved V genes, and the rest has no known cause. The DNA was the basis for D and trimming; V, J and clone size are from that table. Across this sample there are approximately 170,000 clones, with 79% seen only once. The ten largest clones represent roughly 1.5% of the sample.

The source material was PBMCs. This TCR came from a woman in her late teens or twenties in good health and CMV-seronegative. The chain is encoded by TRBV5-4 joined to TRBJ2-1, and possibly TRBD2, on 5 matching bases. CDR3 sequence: CASSFTGEYNEQFF. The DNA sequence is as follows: TGTGCCAGCAGCTTTACCGGGGAATACAATGAGCAGTTCTTC.